Each of the 30 T cell receptor beta chains below was sequenced from the same sample in a study of cytomegalovirus exposure and HLA in healthy donors. 60 Vbeta and 13 Jbeta primers were used in PCR. Generated by immunoSEQ multiplex PCR, the TCRdb table keeps only in-frame clones and is missing some. The table records about 140,000 clones, roughly 78% of them present only once. Material: PBMCs. These receptors came from a man aged 30-40 years in good health.

The V gene is TRBV2, the J gene TRBJ2-1, with D tentatively TRBD2 (5 bases). Germline V lookup: CDR1 SNHLY, CDR2 FYNNEI. The CDR3 sequence is 16 residues long. Trimming took off 2 bases at V and 3 bases at J, with 14 bases between the two ends. The CDR3 loop reads CASSELRLANYNEQFF. The DNA of the CDR3 is TGTGCCAGCAGTGAATTGAGGCTAGCCAACTACAATGAGCAGTTCTTC.

The J gene is TRBJ2-1, the V gene TRBV5-1; TRBD2 aligns across 10 bases. Germline trimming cut 1 base from V and 6 bases from J; bases unmatched to any gene: 4. The CDR3 is 15 amino acids. Germline V gene lookup returns CDR1 SGHRS and CDR2 YFSETQ. CDR3 loop: CASSLYVAGGNEQFF. CDR3 nucleotide sequence: TGCGCCAGCAGCTTGTACGTAGCGGGAGGCAATGAGCAGTTCTTC.

This chain joins TRBV6-5 and TRBJ1-2; 8 positions agree with TRBD1. Germline loops: CDR1 MNHEY, CDR2 SVGAGI. Trimming at V came to 6 bases and at J to 4 bases, leaving 7 bases not matched to a gene. The CDR3 contains 14 residues. CDR3: CASSRGQASYGYTF. The CDR3 DNA is TGTGCCAGCAGCCGGGGACAGGCCTCCTATGGCTACACCTTC.

This sequence joins TRBV6-5 and TRBJ1-5; tentative D call: TRBD1 (5 bases). Trimming removed 5 bases at V and 3 bases at J, with 14 bases between. Per the germline V gene, CDR1 is MNHEY and CDR2 is SVGAGI. The CDR3 extends over 15 amino acids. CDR3 sequence (DNA): TGTGCCAGCAGTCCACCGGGGGGACCCAATCAGCCCCAGCATTTT. Its translation is CASSPPGGPNQPQHF.

This clone was found a few times. V is TRBV11-2 and J is TRBJ2-5; 9 bases agree with TRBD2. This CDR3 is built from 13 residues. The ends lost 6 bases at V and 5 bases at J; junction bases unmatched: 4. In germline, CDR1 is SGHAT, CDR2 FQNNGV. The CDR3 nucleotides read TGTGCCAGCAGGACTAGCGGTCCGGAGACCCAGTACTTC. Translating it yields CASRTSGPETQYF.

This sequence joins TRBV10-1 and TRBJ2-1, with 12 positions matching TRBD2. This CDR3 comprises 18 residues. Germline V lookup: CDR1 WNHNN, CDR2 SYGVQD (reference sequence). Trimming cost V 1 base and J 1 base; bases outside gene matches: 5. CDR3 sequence: CASSELASGRASYNEQFF. The CDR3, as DNA: TGCGCCAGCAGTGAGTTGGCTAGCGGGAGGGCTTCCTACAATGAGCAGTTCTTC.

In this sample, this clone turned up once. V usage is TRBV28 and J usage is TRBJ2-5; D not certain. Between the trimmed V and J ends, which lost 8 bases and 7 bases, there was a span of 20 bases. CDR3 length: 14 residues. Germline V gives CDR1 MDHEN, CDR2 SYDVKM. The DNA of the CDR3 is TGTGCCAGCTCTTATTCGGATGGGCGACGGACCCAGTACTTC. As protein: CASSYSDGRRTQYF.

V gene TRBV11-2 combines with J gene TRBJ2-5; 9 bases match TRBD1. This CDR3 has 18 amino acids. The germline V gene has CDR1 SGHAT and CDR2 FQNNGV. Trimming took 1 base from V and 2 from J; bases not matched to a gene: 11. CDR3 DNA sequence: TGTGCCAGCAGCTTAGCCGGGACAGGGCGAGTGGGGCAAGAGACCCAGTACTTC. Its translation: CASSLAGTGRVGQETQYF.

V and J are TRBV19 and TRBJ2-4; TRBD1 aligns across 8 bases. Germline-derived CDR1 and CDR2 are LNHDA and SQIVND (reference sequence). J was trimmed by 7 bases and V by 2 bases; bases with no gene match: 10. There are 16 residues in the CDR3. The CDR3 bases are TGTGCCAGTAGTATATGGGGCAGGGGGCCGGGGAACATTCAGTACTTC. Amino acid sequence: CASSIWGRGPGNIQYF.

The chain links TRBV21-1 to TRBJ2-1; the D call of TRBD2 is as the table states it, not checked on the DNA. TRBV21-1 is noted as a pseudogene. This CDR3 spans 9 amino acids. Here the CDR3 reads CASSTVPFF. The CDR3 DNA is TGTGCCAGCAGCACTGTTCCGTTCTTC.

This chain connects TRBV29-1 to TRBJ2-3; D unclear. V was trimmed by 6 bases and J by 0 bases, leaving 10 bases between them. The CDR3 has 13 amino acids. Germline values: CDR1 SQVTM, CDR2 ANQGSEA. DNA for the CDR3: TGCAGCGTCAGGTCCTCAAGCACAGATACGCAGTATTTT. Protein: CSVRSSSTDTQYF.

A note on this clone: A junction end diverges from the germline sequence, so it may reflect a read error. The CDR3 region is CSSSLAGSTGLGYGYTF. DNA of the CDR3: TGTTCCAGCAGCTTAGCGGGTTCGACAGGGTTGGGGTATGGCTACACCTTC. This chain links TRBV7-9 with TRBJ1-2; the match to TRBD1 covers 7 bases. CDR3 length equals 17 residues. The V gene's germline CDR1 is SEHNR and CDR2 FQNEAQ (reference sequence).

For this clone: At one end, the junction sequence differs from germline, possibly due to a read error. The chain has TRBV7-9 and TRBJ2-7; a weak D match, TRBD1 (6 bases). This CDR3 has 11 amino acids. The germline V gene encodes CDR1 SEHNR and CDR2 FQNEAQ (reference sequence). The CDR3 nucleotides are TGTTCCAGCAGCTTACAGGGCGAGCAGTACTTC. It translates to CSSSLQGEQYF.

The chain combines TRBV6-1 with TRBJ2-1; 14 bases map to TRBD2. V lost 5 bases to trimming and J lost 9 bases; unmatched junction nucleotides: 6. The CDR3 totals 15 residues. The germline V gene has CDR1 MNHNS and CDR2 SASEGT. CDR3 sequence: CASSLTSGRVAEQFF. CDR3 coding DNA: TGTGCCAGCAGTTTGACTAGCGGGAGGGTTGCTGAGCAGTTCTTC.

This clone showed up just a few times. The V call is TRBV11-2, the J call TRBJ2-7, with TRBD1 matching 9 bases. Per germline, CDR1 SGHAT and CDR2 FQNNGV. The CDR3 spans 13 residues. Trimming took 5 bases from V and 2 from J; bases not matched to a gene: 1. The CDR3 region is CASSRDRAYEQYF. CDR3 in DNA: TGTGCCAGCAGCCGGGACAGGGCCTACGAGCAGTACTTC.

This chain links TRBV2 with TRBJ2-5, with 7 nucleotides matching TRBD2. Trimming took 6 bases from V and 2 from J; bases not matched to a gene: 3. From germline, CDR1 is SNHLY and CDR2 FYNNEI. The CDR3 is 13 amino acids. The CDR3 region has the DNA TGTGCCAGCAGGCGGGGGACTCAAGAGACCCAGTACTTC. It codes for CASRRGTQETQYF.

The V call is TRBV2, the J call TRBJ1-5; 7 positions match TRBD1. The CDR3 sequence is 13 residues long. The V gene's germline CDR1 is SNHLY and CDR2 FYNNEI. After removal of 6 bases from V and 9 bases from J, the junction contained 8 bases not matched to a gene. CDR3 in DNA: TGTGCCAGCAGGGACAGGCCCGGCAGGCCCCAGCATTTT. Protein: CASRDRPGRPQHF. Full variable domain (rest looked up from reference TRBV2 and TRBJ1-5): EPEVTQTPSHQVTQMGQEVILRCVPISNHLYFYWYRQILGQKVEFLVSFYNNEISEKSEIFDDQFSVERPDGSNFTLKIRSTKLEDSAMYFCASRDRPGRPQHFGDGTRLSIL.

The genes are TRBV27 and TRBJ2-7, with D perhaps TRBD1 (5 bases). The CDR3 contains 14 residues. CDR1 and CDR2 from the germline V gene are MNHEY and SMNVEV (reference sequence). V lost 6 bases and J 4 bases, leaving 16 bases between the germline ends. The CDR3 nucleotides read TGTGCCAGCAGACCCGAAACAGGTTCTTACGAGCAGTACTTC. This codes for CASRPETGSYEQYF.

The J gene is TRBJ2-5, the V gene TRBV19, with 10 bases aligning to TRBD2. The CDR3 is 15 amino acids. Germline V gene sequence: CDR1 LNHDA, CDR2 SQIVND (reference sequence). Germline trimming cut 6 bases from V and 1 base from J; bases unmatched to any gene: 5. The CDR3 coding sequence is TGTGCCAGTAGGAGACTAGCGGGTACCCAAGAGACCCAGTACTTC. Translation: CASRRLAGTQETQYF.

This rearrangement joins TRBV6-5 to TRBJ2-3; 14 bases align to TRBD2. There are 15 residues in the CDR3. Trimming took 6 bases from V and 6 from J; bases not matched to a gene: 5. Germline loops: CDR1 MNHEY, CDR2 SVGAGI. CDR3 bases: TGTGCCAGCAGCCGCGGGACTAGCGGGAGTGATACGCAGTATTTT. This codes for CASSRGTSGSDTQYF.

The chain combines TRBV4-3 with TRBJ2-7; D possibly corresponds to TRBD2 (5 bases). Trimming cost V 5 bases and J 3 bases, with 11 bases left between them. The germline V gene has CDR1 LGHNA and CDR2 YSLEER. This CDR3 is 13 amino acids long. CDR3: CASSLDFYYEQYF. The CDR3 DNA reads as TGCGCCAGCAGCTTGGACTTCTACTACGAGCAGTACTTC.

This clone has just a few counts. This CDR3 is also generated by other DNA sequences in the sample. V and J are TRBV5-1 and TRBJ2-5; no reliable D call. The germline V and J ends were trimmed by 1 base and 3 bases, with 10 bases remaining between them. The CDR3 extends over 14 amino acids. CDR1 and CDR2 from the germline V gene are SGHRS and YFSETQ. The CDR3: CASSLRGWEETQYF. CDR3 nucleotide sequence: TGCGCCAGCAGCTTGCGAGGATGGGAAGAGACCCAGTACTTC.

This clone came up once. This chain joins TRBV15 and TRBJ2-7, with 7 bases matching TRBD1. The CDR3 runs 14 residues. The germline V gene encodes CDR1 LNHNV and CDR2 YYDKDF (reference sequence). The V segment lost 1 base and the J segment 7 bases; nucleotides outside the gene matches: 7. The CDR3 loop reads CATSRGQGALEQYF. The CDR3 nucleotides are TGTGCCACCAGCAGAGGACAGGGAGCTTTGGAGCAGTACTTC.

The V call is TRBV2, the J call TRBJ2-2, with TRBD2 matching 10 bases. CDR1 and CDR2 from the germline V gene are SNHLY and FYNNEI. Trimming at V came to 1 base and at J to 0 bases, leaving 2 bases not matched to a gene. The CDR3 extends over 17 amino acids. The CDR3: CASSEGLAGANTGELFF. The CDR3 DNA sequence: TGTGCCAGCAGTGAAGGACTAGCGGGCGCGAACACCGGGGAGCTGTTTTTT.

This clone turned up a few times. The chain is built from TRBV5-1 and TRBJ2-3; no reliable D call. The CDR3 has 15 residues. Trimming left V 0 bases short and J 0 bases short, with 8 bases between. In germline, CDR1 is SGHRS, CDR2 YFSETQ. CDR3 nucleotide sequence: TGCGCCAGCAGCTTGGGACAAACTAGCACAGATACGCAGTATTTT. This codes for CASSLGQTSTDTQYF.

This clone was seen more than once but under ten times. V is TRBV27 and J is TRBJ2-1, with TRBD2 matching 13 bases. The J segment lost 10 bases and the V segment lost 4 bases, leaving 10 bases of the junction unmatched. Germline values: CDR1 MNHEY, CDR2 SMNVEV (reference sequence). The CDR3 extends over 16 amino acids. The CDR3 sequence: CASSSTRTSGGHEQFF. DNA of the CDR3: TGTGCCAGCAGTTCTACTAGGACTAGCGGGGGTCACGAGCAGTTCTTC.

V and J are TRBV29-1 and TRBJ2-1; 10 positions agree with TRBD2. The V and J ends lost 7 bases and 0 bases, in that order; junction bases with no gene match: 15. Germline values: CDR1 SQVTM, CDR2 ANQGSEA. The CDR3 contains 18 residues. Here the CDR3 DNA reads TGCAGCGGGTCAGGACTAGCGGTTCCCGGGAGCTCCTACAATGAGCAGTTCTTC. This sequence encodes CSGSGLAVPGSSYNEQFF.

This chain joins TRBV28 and TRBJ2-3, with 14 bases matching TRBD2. The J segment lost 4 bases and the V segment lost 7 bases, leaving 10 bases of the junction unmatched. Germline CDR1 MDHEN, CDR2 SYDVKM. This CDR3 comprises 17 residues. CDR3 DNA sequence: TGTGCCAGCATGGTCGAGGGACTAGCGGGAGTTGCAGATACGCAGTATTTT. Protein: CASMVEGLAGVADTQYF.

Only one count was recorded for this clone. This chain uses TRBV6-1 with TRBJ1-5, with 10 positions matching TRBD1. The germline V gene has CDR1 MNHNS and CDR2 SASEGT. Germline trimming cut 2 bases from V and 7 bases from J; bases unmatched to any gene: 8. This CDR3 is built from 16 residues. CDR3 bases: TGTGCCAGCAGTGAAAGGGACAGGGGTTTTGGGCAGCCCCAGCATTTT. Amino acid sequence: CASSERDRGFGQPQHF.

The chain employs TRBV7-9 and TRBJ2-7; D remains ambiguous. V was trimmed by 5 bases and J by 0 bases, leaving 8 bases between them. Per germline, CDR1 SEHNR and CDR2 FQNEAQ (reference sequence). The CDR3 contains 13 residues. DNA for the CDR3: TGTGCCAGCAGCCCACTTGACTCCTACGAGCAGTACTTC. This gives the protein CASSPLDSYEQYF. The full variable domain, with the rest looked up from reference TRBV7-9 and TRBJ2-7, is DTGVSQNPRHKITKRGQNVTFRCDPISEHNRLYWYRQTLGQGPEFLTYFQNEAQLEKSRLLSDRFSAERPKGSFSTLEIQRTEQGDSAMYLCASSPLDSYEQYFGPGTRLTVT.